This is a list of T cell receptor beta chains from one sample in a study of blood T cell repertoires in COVID-19. Only in-frame clones appear in the TCRdb table, and some are missing; sequencing was by immunoSEQ multiplex PCR. The table shows around 250,000 clones, with less than 90% occurring only once. The sequenced sample consisted of peripheral blood. These receptors all stem from a woman between 40 and 55 years old who had recovered from COVID-19. Both conserved end residues are part of each CDR3. A D gene is named only where the DNA matches it firmly. Clone size, where shown, is once, few, many, or a class for clones that have expanded.

abundance	v_gene	d_gene	len	j_gene	CDR3nt	CDR3aa
.	TRBV30	TRBD1	14	TRBJ2-3	TGTGCCTGGAGTGAGGGACAGGGCACAGATACGCAGTATTTT	CAWSEGQGTDTQYF
.	TRBV5-1	TRBD2	14	TRBJ2-1	TGCGCCAGCAGGGGACTAGCGGCGTACAATGAGCAGTTCTTC	CASRGLAAYNEQFF
few	TRBV19	TRBD1	16	TRBJ1-6	TGTGCCAGTAGGGCCCCCGGGACAGACCGTGGGTCACCCCTCCACTTT	CASRAPGTDRGSPLHF
.	TRBV4-1	.	13	TRBJ2-7	TGCGCCAGCAGCCAGGACAGAACCTACGAGCAGTACTTC	CASSQDRTYEQYF
.	TRBV2	TRBD1	14	TRBJ1-5	TGTGCCAGCAGTGGGACAGGGACCTCTCAGCCCCAGCATTTT	CASSGTGTSQPQHF
.	TRBV18	TRBD1	14	TRBJ2-5	TGTGCCAGCTCACCACAGGGGGCTGGAGAGACCCAGTACTTC	CASSPQGAGETQYF
.	TRBV6-5	.	13	TRBJ2-1	TGTGCCAGCAGTTCGACTAGTAAGGATGAGCAGTTCTTC	CASSSTSKDEQFF
.	TRBV6-5	.	15	TRBJ1-4	TGTGCCAGCAGTTACTCTAGGGAGGCTAATGAAAAACTGTTTTTT	CASSYSREANEKLFF
.	TRBV27	.	19	TRBJ2-7	TGTGCCAGCAAACTAGTCGGGGCAGGGGCTGAGCGGGGCTCCTACGAGCAGTACTTC	CASKLVGAGAERGSYEQYF
.	TRBV6-5	.	14	TRBJ1-1	TGTGCCAGCAGGGGGCCCAGGCCGAACACTGAAGCTTTCTTT	CASRGPRPNTEAFF
.	TRBV20-1	.	15	TRBJ1-2	TGCAGTGCTAGTAGGGGGACACCTACTAACTATGGCTACACCTTC	CSASRGTPTNYGYTF
once	TRBV30	.	14	TRBJ2-5	TGTGCCTGGAGTGGAGTCGCACTACAAGAGACCCAGTACTTC	CAWSGVALQETQYF
.	TRBV4-1	TRBD1	16	TRBJ2-1	TGCGCCAGCAGCCAAGGGTGGGGACAGGTTTACAATGAGCAGTTCTTC	CASSQGWGQVYNEQFF
.	TRBV27	.	12	TRBJ2-1	TGTGCCAGCAGGACAGTTTACAATGAGCAGTTCTTC	CASRTVYNEQFF
.	TRBV3-1/TRBV3-2	TRBD1	14	TRBJ1-5	TGTGCCAGCAGCCCCTCAGGGGGCGAACAGCCCCAGCATTTT	CASSPSGGEQPQHF
.	TRBV6-5	TRBD1	14	TRBJ1-1	TGTGCCAGCAGCTTGGGACAGGGGTACACTGAAGCTTTCTTT	CASSLGQGYTEAFF
.	TRBV4-1	TRBD1	19	TRBJ1-3	TGCGCCAGCAGCCAAGATGGTTCGGGGACAGGCTACTCTGGAAACACCATATATTTT	CASSQDGSGTGYSGNTIYF
once	TRBV12-3/TRBV12-4	.	13	TRBJ1-6	TGTGCCACTGCAGAGACAGACAATTCACCCCTCCACTTT	CATAETDNSPLHF
once	TRBV10-2	.	18	TRBJ2-4	TGCGCCAGCAGTGTAAGGCAGGCCTGGACTCTTTCCAAAAACATTCAGTACTTC	CASSVRQAWTLSKNIQYF
.	TRBV19	TRBD1	15	TRBJ2-3	TGTGCCAGCTCCCGGGACAGAGCTAGCACAGATACGCAGTATTTT	CASSRDRASTDTQYF
few	TRBV19	.	13	TRBJ2-5	TGTGCCAGTAGTCCGAGGACAGAAGAGACCCAGTACTTC	CASSPRTEETQYF
.	TRBV5-1	.	15	TRBJ2-5	TGCGCCAGCAGCGACTTCCGACAGGCCCGGGAGACCCAGTACTTC	CASSDFRQARETQYF
.	TRBV28	TRBD1	17	TRBJ1-2	TGTGCCAGCAGTTTGCAGGGCGGACAGGGGGAGGGCTATGGCTACACCTTC	CASSLQGGQGEGYGYTF
.	TRBV5-1	.	14	TRBJ2-2	TGCGCCAGCAGCCCAGGGACGAACACCGGGGAGCTGTTTTTT	CASSPGTNTGELFF
.	TRBV11-2	TRBD2	16	TRBJ2-3	TGTGCCAGCAGCTTACGTAGCGGGAGGAGCACAGATACGCAGTATTTT	CASSLRSGRSTDTQYF
few	TRBV14	.	16	TRBJ2-2	TGTGCCAGCAGCCGCGGAGGGCCCAATCTTCCCGGGGAGCTGTTTTTT	CASSRGGPNLPGELFF
.	TRBV6-5	.	14	TRBJ1-4	TGTGCCAGCAGTACAGGGAGGGCTAATGAAAAACTGTTTTTT	CASSTGRANEKLFF
.	TRBV5-1	.	13	TRBJ2-2	TGCGCCAGCAGCTTGGGACAGCGCGGGGAGCTGTTTTTT	CASSLGQRGELFF
.	TRBV28	.	16	TRBJ1-6	TGTGCCAGCAGCCGGGCCGGGAGCTCCTATAATTCACCCCTCCACTTT	CASSRAGSSYNSPLHF
few	TRBV4-1	TRBD1	15	TRBJ1-1	TGCGCCAGCAGCCAAGATGACAGGGCGAACACTGAAGCTTTCTTT	CASSQDDRANTEAFF
.	TRBV5-1	.	14	TRBJ1-2	TGCGCCAGCAGCAGGGAGGGACAAGGACAAGACTACACCTTC	CASSREGQGQDYTF
.	TRBV5-6	TRBD2	16	TRBJ2-5	TGTGCCAGCAGTCTGAGCGGGGTAAGAGGAAAAGAGACCCAGTACTTC	CASSLSGVRGKETQYF
.	TRBV10-3	TRBD1	15	TRBJ1-2	TGTGCCATCAGTCTAATACCGGGACAGGGATATGGCTACACCTTC	CAISLIPGQGYGYTF
.	TRBV5-1	.	16	TRBJ1-4	TGCGCCAGCAGCCCCGGGGACATAGCAACTAATGAAAAACTGTTTTTT	CASSPGDIATNEKLFF
.	TRBV5-1	TRBD1	12	TRBJ2-7	TGCGCCAGCAGCTGGACAGGGTCCGAGCAGTACTTC	CASSWTGSEQYF
.	TRBV12-5	TRBD1	18	TRBJ1-2	TGTGCTAGTGGTTTCTCCGGGACAGCGGTGCCGTCTAACTATGGCTACACCTTC	CASGFSGTAVPSNYGYTF
once	TRBV19	TRBD2	14	TRBJ2-3	TGTGCCAGTAGTAGCGGGGGGTTCACAGATACGCAGTATTTT	CASSSGGFTDTQYF
.	TRBV15	.	14	TRBJ2-3	TGTGCCACCAGCTTAAAGCGTTGGACAGATACGCAGTATTTT	CATSLKRWTDTQYF
.	TRBV6-5	TRBD1	14	TRBJ2-1	TGTGCCAGCATCCGGGACAGGGTCTACAATGAGCAGTTCTTC	CASIRDRVYNEQFF
few	TRBV30	.	14	TRBJ1-4	TGTGCCTGGAGTCTCCAAACAGTAAGAGAAAAACTGTTTTTT	CAWSLQTVREKLFF
.	TRBV24-1	TRBD1	15	TRBJ1-2	TGTGCCACCAGCATGCCGGGACAGGGTGAATATGGCTACACCTTC	CATSMPGQGEYGYTF
.	TRBV6-5	.	15	TRBJ1-5	TGTGCCAGCAGTTACTCCGGGGGACGCGGTCAGCCCCAGCATTTT	CASSYSGGRGQPQHF
.	TRBV7-2	.	14	TRBJ1-2	TGTGCCAGCAGCTTAGTGTCCCTTAATATCGGCTACACCTTC	CASSLVSLNIGYTF